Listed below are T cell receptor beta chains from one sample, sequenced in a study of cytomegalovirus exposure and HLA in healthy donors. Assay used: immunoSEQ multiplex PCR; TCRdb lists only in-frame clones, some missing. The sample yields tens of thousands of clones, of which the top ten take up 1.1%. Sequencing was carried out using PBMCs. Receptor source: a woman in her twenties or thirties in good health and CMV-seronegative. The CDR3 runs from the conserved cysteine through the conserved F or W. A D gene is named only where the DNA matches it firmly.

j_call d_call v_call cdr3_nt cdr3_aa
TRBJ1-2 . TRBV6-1 TGTGCCAGCAGTTCTACGAGCTACACCTTC CASSSTSYTF
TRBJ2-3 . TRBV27 TGTGCCAGCAGTTTAATAGGCCAGGGGCCAGATACGCAGTATTTT CASSLIGQGPDTQYF
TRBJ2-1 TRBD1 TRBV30 TGTGCCTGGAGCAGCGGGACAGGGCCCTACAATGAGCAGTTCTTC CAWSSGTGPYNEQFF
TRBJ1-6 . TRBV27 TGTGCCAGCAGTTTGCGGCCGGAGCGGGCTGTTTATTCACCCCTCCACTTT CASSLRPERAVYSPLHF
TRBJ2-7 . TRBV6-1 TGTGCCAGCAGTGAAGCCCAGGGCCTGGATGGTTCGGGCGAGCAGTACTTC CASSEAQGLDGSGEQYF
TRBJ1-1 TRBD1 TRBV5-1 TGCGCCAGCAGCTTGGGACAGGGACAAGCTTTCTTT CASSLGQGQAFF
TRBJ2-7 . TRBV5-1 TGCGCCAGCAGCTTGGGTGCGGGGCCCCTCTACGAGCAGTACTTC CASSLGAGPLYEQYF
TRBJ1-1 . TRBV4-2 TGTGCCAGCAGCCAAGATCGGGGTACACCAGAAGCTTTCTTT CASSQDRGTPEAFF
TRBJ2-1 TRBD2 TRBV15 TGTGCCACCAGCAGAGATTTTGTTTTTGGAGCGGGAGGTCCGAATGAGCAGTTCTTC CATSRDFVFGAGGPNEQFF
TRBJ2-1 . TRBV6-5 TGTGCCAGCACTCCGCGCGGGGAGGCCAATGAGCAGTTCTTC CASTPRGEANEQFF
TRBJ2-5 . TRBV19 TGTGCCAGTAGCGACTATCAAGAGACCCAGTACTTC CASSDYQETQYF
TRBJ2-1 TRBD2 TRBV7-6 TGTGCCAGCAGCACACTAGCGGGAGGGGACAATGAGCAGTTCTTC CASSTLAGGDNEQFF
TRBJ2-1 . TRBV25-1 TGTGCCAGCAGTGAAGGGATTAGCGGAGAGTACAATGAGCAGTTCTTC CASSEGISGEYNEQFF
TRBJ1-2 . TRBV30 TGTGCCTCACCGGGACACCCGGGGGGCTACACCTTC CASPGHPGGYTF
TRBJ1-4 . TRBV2 TGTGCCAGCAAGGACTCAAATAATGAAAAACTGTTTTTT CASKDSNNEKLFF
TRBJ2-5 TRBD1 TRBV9 TGTGCCAGCAGCGGAGGACAGGGGGTGAAGGAGACCCAGTACTTC CASSGGQGVKETQYF
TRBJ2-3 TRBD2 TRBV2 TGTGCCAGCAGCGCCGGGACTAGCACGACAGATACGCAGTATTTT CASSAGTSTTDTQYF
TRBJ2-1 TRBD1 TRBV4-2 TGTGCCAGCAGCCAAGATGTACCCCGGGGGACAGGTTCAAGGGAGCAGTTCTTC CASSQDVPRGTGSREQFF
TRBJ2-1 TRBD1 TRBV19 TGTGCCAGTAGTATCCAACAGGGGAATGAGCAGTTCTTC CASSIQQGNEQFF
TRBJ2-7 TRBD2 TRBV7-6 TGTGCCAGCAGCCCCGGGACTAGCGGCTCCTACGAGCAGTACTTC CASSPGTSGSYEQYF
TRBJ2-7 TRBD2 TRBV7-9 TGTGCCAGCAGCATACTGACTAGCGGGAGGGCCGGAAACGAGCAGTACTTC CASSILTSGRAGNEQYF
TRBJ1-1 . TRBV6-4 TGTGCCAGCAGTGCAGATATGAACACTGAAGCTTTCTTT CASSADMNTEAFF
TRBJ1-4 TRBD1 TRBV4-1 TGCGCCAGCAGCCAAGAACGCGAGGGGGCGGAGGAAAAACTGTTTTTT CASSQEREGAEEKLFF
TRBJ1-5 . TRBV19 TGTGCCAGTAGTACCAGGGGTAATCAGCCCCAGCATTTT CASSTRGNQPQHF
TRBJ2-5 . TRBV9 TGTGCCAGCAGCCAGGACAGCACAGCCCAGTACTTC CASSQDSTAQYF
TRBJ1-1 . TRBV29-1 TGCAGCGTTCCGGGGGGGAACACTGAAGCTTTCTTT CSVPGGNTEAFF
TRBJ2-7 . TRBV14 TGTGCCAGCAGCCCTCTGGGGGCCGTCTCCTACGAGCAGTACTTC CASSPLGAVSYEQYF
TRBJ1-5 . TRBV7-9 TGTGCCAGCAGCTCCTATGGTCAGCCCCAGCATTTT CASSSYGQPQHF
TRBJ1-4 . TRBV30 TGTGCCTGGAGCACGGGGACATGGAATAGAAAACTGTTTTTT CAWSTGTWNRKLFF
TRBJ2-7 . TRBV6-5 TGTGCCAGCAGCCCAGGAATTTCCTACGAGCAGTACTTC CASSPGISYEQYF
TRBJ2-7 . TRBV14 TGTGCCAGCAGCCAAAGGGAGGTTGGGGAGCAGTACTTC CASSQREVGEQYF
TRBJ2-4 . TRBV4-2 TGTGCCAGCAGACAAGAGGACAATTTCCAGTACTTC CASRQEDNFQYF
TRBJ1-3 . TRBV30 TGTGCCTGGAGTACGCTACTCCCGCGGGGAAACACCATATATTTT CAWSTLLPRGNTIYF
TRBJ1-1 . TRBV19 TGTGCCAGTAGTGTTGGACAGTCGAACACTGAAGCTTTCTTT CASSVGQSNTEAFF
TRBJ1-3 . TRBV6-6 TGTGCCAGCAATGCCCCAGCGTCGAGCTCTGGAAACACCATATATTTT CASNAPASSSGNTIYF
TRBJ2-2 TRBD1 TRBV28 TGTGCCAGCAGCCCCTGGGACAGGGTGAACACCGGGGAGCTGTTTTTT CASSPWDRVNTGELFF
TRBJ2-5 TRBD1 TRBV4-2 TGTGCCAGCAGCCAAGAACGGACAGGGGAAGAGACCCAGTACTTC CASSQERTGEETQYF
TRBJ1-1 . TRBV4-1 TGCGCCAGCAGCCAAGATGTTCGGGGATGGACTGAAGCTTTCTTT CASSQDVRGWTEAFF
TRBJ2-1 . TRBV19 TGTGCCAGTAGTATCGGAGGGTACAATGAGCAGTTCTTC CASSIGGYNEQFF
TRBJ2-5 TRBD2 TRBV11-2 TGTGCCAGCAGTACCTGGGGGGAGGGTCGCCAAGAGACCCAGTACTTC CASSTWGEGRQETQYF
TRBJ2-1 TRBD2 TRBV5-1 TGCGCCAGCAGGTTGGAGGGGAGGGCTAGCGGGGGCCCACTTAAACGGAATGAGCAGTTCTTC CASRLEGRASGGPLKRNEQFF
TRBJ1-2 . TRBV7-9 TGTGCCAGCAGCTTTGGGGAGATAACAGAGGGCTACACCTTC CASSFGEITEGYTF
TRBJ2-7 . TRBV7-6 TGTGCCAGCAGCTTAGGGACAGCCTACGAGCAGTACTTC CASSLGTAYEQYF
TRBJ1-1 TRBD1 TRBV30 TGTGCCTGGAGCCGGGACAGAAACACTGAAGCTTTCTTT CAWSRDRNTEAFF
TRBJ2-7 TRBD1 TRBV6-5 TGTGCCAGCAGTTACGCCGGGACAGGGGGCTACGAGCAGTACTTC CASSYAGTGGYEQYF
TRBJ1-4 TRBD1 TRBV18 TGTGCCAGCTCATGGACAGGCAACGAAAAACTGTTTTTT CASSWTGNEKLFF
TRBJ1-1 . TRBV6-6 TGTGCCATACAGGACCCAAACACTGAAGCTTTCTTT CAIQDPNTEAFF
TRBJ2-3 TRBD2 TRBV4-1 TGCGCCAGCAGCCAAGAGGCTAGCGGGAGATTAGGCGCAGATACGCAGTATTTT CASSQEASGRLGADTQYF